Sequencing of this T cell receptor (beta chain) was carried out in a study of Tregs in tolerant kidney transplant recipients. The CDR3 has 14 residues. Germline V gene sequence: CDR1 SNHLY, CDR2 FYNNEI. V shed 7 bases and J 5 bases; nucleotides not matched to a gene: 7. TCRdb's copy holds only in-frame clones and misses some; the assay was immunoSEQ multiplex PCR. The table has tens of thousands of clones, over 75% seen once. The nonmyeloablative bone marrow transplants came from related graft donors, with transient mixed chimerism. Source: CD4+ T cells from blood (PBMCs), taken 6 months after the transplant. This rearrangement joins TRBV2 to TRBJ2-1; TRBD2 aligns across 8 bases. This clonotype was sampled from a human patient who received a combined kidney and bone marrow transplant. Some T cells here may be from the graft donor. CDR3 DNA: TGTGCCAGCAAGGGCCTTAGCGGGAACAATGAGCAGTTCTTC. As protein: CASKGLSGNNEQFF.